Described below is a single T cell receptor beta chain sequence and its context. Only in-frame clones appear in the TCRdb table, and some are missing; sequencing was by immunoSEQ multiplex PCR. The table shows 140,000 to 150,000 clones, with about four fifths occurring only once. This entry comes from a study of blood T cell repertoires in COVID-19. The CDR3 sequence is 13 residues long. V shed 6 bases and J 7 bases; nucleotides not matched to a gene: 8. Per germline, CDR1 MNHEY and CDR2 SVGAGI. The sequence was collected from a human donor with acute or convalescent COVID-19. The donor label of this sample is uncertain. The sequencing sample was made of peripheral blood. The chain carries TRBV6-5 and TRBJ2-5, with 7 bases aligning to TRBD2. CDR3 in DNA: TGTGCCAGCAGGCCCCGGGGGGAAGGGACCCAGTACTTC. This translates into CASRPRGEGTQYF.